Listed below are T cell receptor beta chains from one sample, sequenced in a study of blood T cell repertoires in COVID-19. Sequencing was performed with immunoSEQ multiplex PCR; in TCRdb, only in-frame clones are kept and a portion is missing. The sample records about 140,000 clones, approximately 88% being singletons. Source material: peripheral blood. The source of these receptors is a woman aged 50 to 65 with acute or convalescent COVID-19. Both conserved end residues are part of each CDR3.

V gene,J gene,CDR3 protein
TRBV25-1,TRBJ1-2,CASSEYKWGLEGYTF
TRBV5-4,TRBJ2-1,CASSSRDNEQFF
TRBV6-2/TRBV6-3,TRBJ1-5,CASSYQGASQPQHF
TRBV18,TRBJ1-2,CASSPIGQGGGTYYGYTF
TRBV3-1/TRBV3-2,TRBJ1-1,CASSRQGPNTEAFF
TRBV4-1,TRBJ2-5,CASSQAQAGGLSGETQYF
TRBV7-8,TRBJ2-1,CASSPLGLAPPSSYNEQFF
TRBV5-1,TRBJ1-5,CASSLEGGARQPQHF
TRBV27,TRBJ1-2,CASSLGRRGAYGYTF
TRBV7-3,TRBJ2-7,CASSPHPGYEQYF
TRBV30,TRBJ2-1,CAWIILWDSSYNEQFF
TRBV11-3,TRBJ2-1,CASSLGQATYNEQFF
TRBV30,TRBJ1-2,CAWSVWAVSNYGYTF
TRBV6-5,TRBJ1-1,CASSYGGGDTEAFF
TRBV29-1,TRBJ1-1,CSVEEQENTEAFF
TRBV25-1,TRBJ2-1,CASSDQTSGSDEQFF
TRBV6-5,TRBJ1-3,CASSLDYRGENTIYF
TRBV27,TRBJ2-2,CASSHRAYTGELFF
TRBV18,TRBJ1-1,CASSQTVSTEAFF
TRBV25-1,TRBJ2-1,CASSEIGLAGYNEQFF
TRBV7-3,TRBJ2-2,CASSSTSGVGTGELFF
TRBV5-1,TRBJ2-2,CASMPRAAGELFF
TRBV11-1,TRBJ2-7,CASSSPGSYEQYF
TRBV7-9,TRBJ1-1,CASSPAGGQGNAGTEAFF
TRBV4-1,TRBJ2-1,CASSQDPTSNEQFF
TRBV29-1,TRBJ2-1,CSVPTGGSYNEQFF
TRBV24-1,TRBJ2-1,CATSLGSGNEQFF
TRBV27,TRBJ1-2,CASSSRTGEKGYTF
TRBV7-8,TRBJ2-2,CASSLDPRAGELFF
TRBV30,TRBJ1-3,CAWSADRAGNTIYF
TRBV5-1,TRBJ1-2,CASSLGQGVDGYTF
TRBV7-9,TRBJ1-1,CASSPTGGGTEAFF
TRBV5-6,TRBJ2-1,CASSPDSVEQFF
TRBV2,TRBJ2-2,CASTLGRGGTGELFF
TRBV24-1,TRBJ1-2,CATSDTGQLSDYGYTF
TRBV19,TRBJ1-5,CASSFFGGKANQPQHF
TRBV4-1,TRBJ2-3,CASSQGLLRTDTQYF
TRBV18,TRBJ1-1,CASSPQGAENTEAFF
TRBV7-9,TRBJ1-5,CASSLPVVLSSNQPQHF
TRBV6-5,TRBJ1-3,CASRGGPGNTIYF
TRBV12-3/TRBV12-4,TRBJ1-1,CASKQANTEAFF
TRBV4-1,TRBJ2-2,CASSQLGGIPTGELFF
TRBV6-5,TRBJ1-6,CASSPRDRGNSPLHF
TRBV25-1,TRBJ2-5,CASSEPGTGQETQYF
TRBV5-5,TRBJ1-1,CASSFQGPLYKTVLNTEAFF